This entry lists 14 T cell receptor beta chains sequenced from one sample in a study of T cell repertoires in cytomegalovirus infection. Via MiXCR, TCRdb re-called the reads, giving one row per CDR3 protein. The top ten hold around 13% of the sample, which has some 440,000 distinct CDR3 sequences, 31% seen once. Sequenced: PBMCs. These receptors originate from a human donor in good health (CMV status not recorded). Some clones in this sample may be carry-over from other donors' samples.

This clonotype showed up just a few times. The chain recombines TRBV6-1 with TRBJ2-1; 11 bases map to TRBD2. This CDR3 comprises 15 residues. Germline CDR1 is MNHNS and CDR2 is SASEGT. With 2 bases clipped from V and 5 bases from J, the junction kept 2 bases outside the gene matches. CDR3 protein: CASSELAGGHNEQFF. CDR3 DNA: TGTGCCAGCAGTGAACTAGCGGGGGGTCACAATGAGCAGTTCTTC.

The rearrangement links TRBV29-1 to TRBJ2-1, with D possibly matching TRBD1 (5 bases). The CDR3 spans 14 residues. V was cut by 3 bases and J by 6 bases, with 15 bases left in between. In germline, CDR1 is SQVTM, CDR2 ANQGSEA. CDR3 in amino acids: CSVEDTMLSNEQFF. CDR3 DNA: TGCAGCGTTGAGGACACTATGCTCAGCAATGAGCAGTTCTTC.

This clonotype came up a few times. The chain recombines TRBV6-5 with TRBJ2-7; 8 bases map to TRBD2. CDR1 is MNHEY and CDR2 is SVGAGI in the germline V gene. V was pared by 2 bases and J by 3 bases, with 3 bases of the junction left unmatched. The CDR3 has 14 residues. The chain's CDR3 is CASSYVAGGYEQYF. Here the CDR3 DNA reads TGTGCCAGCAGTTACGTTGCGGGGGGCTACGAGCAGTACTTC.

This clonotype was picked up a small number of times. The chain combines TRBV12-3 or TRBV12-4 with TRBJ1-1; 9 bases are shared with TRBD1. The CDR3 extends over 15 amino acids. Germline trimming cut 6 bases from V and 1 base from J; bases unmatched to any gene: 6. This CDR3 reads CASRPTGGANTEAFF. CDR3 DNA: TGTGCCAGCAGGCCTACAGGGGGCGCGAACACTGAAGCTTTCTTT.

This clonotype was counted many times. The chain uses TRBV7-9 and TRBJ1-5; TRBD1 aligns across 11 bases. The trim removed 5 bases at V and 3 bases at J, leaving 3 bases unmatched. Germline V gene sequence: CDR1 SEHNR, CDR2 FQNEAQ (reference sequence). This CDR3 has 15 residues. The CDR3 DNA is TGTGCCAGCAGCCCGGACAGGGGGCCCAATCAGCCCCAGCATTTT. It specifies CASSPDRGPNQPQHF.

The CDR3 protein is CASRVQGAPYEQYF. The CDR3 bases are TGTGCCAGCAGGGTACAGGGGGCGCCCTACGAGCAGTACTTC. The rearrangement joins TRBV5-4 to TRBJ2-7, with 9 nucleotides matching TRBD1. This CDR3 is built from 14 residues. CDR1 and CDR2 (germline): SGHNT, YYREEE (reference sequence). V was pared by 5 bases and J by 2 bases, with 5 bases of the junction left unmatched.

In this sample, this clonotype turned up a few times. The rearrangement links TRBV7-9 to TRBJ2-1; D is possibly TRBD1 or TRBD2 (7 bases each). CDR1 SEHNR and CDR2 FQNEAQ come from the germline V gene (reference sequence). The germline V and J ends were trimmed by 4 bases and 5 bases, with 15 bases remaining between them. This CDR3 is 15 amino acids long. As DNA, the CDR3 is TGTGCCAGCAGCTCCAGGGAGGGGGCGAACAATGAGCAGTTCTTC. Amino acid sequence: CASSSREGANNEQFF.

This clonotype was seen many times. The chain is built from TRBV7-2 and TRBJ1-1; D is possibly TRBD1 (5 bases). The CDR3 runs to 16 residues. V lost 4 bases and J 1 base, leaving 16 bases between the germline ends. Germline V gene lookup returns CDR1 SGHTA and CDR2 FQGNSA. This CDR3 reads CASSYDAGPSNTEAFF. In DNA, the CDR3 is TGTGCCAGCAGCTATGACGCAGGGCCCTCGAACACTGAAGCTTTCTTT. Full variable domain (missing parts from reference TRBV7-2 and TRBJ1-1): GAGVSQSPSNKVTEKGKDVELRCDPISGHTALYWYRQSLGQGLEFLIYFQGNSAPDKSGLPSDRFSAERTGGSVSTLTIQRTQQEDSAVYLCASSYDAGPSNTEAFFGQGTRLTVV.

The J gene is TRBJ2-3, the V gene TRBV7-2, with 8 bases fitting TRBD2. V lost 5 bases, J lost 4 bases, and 8 bases stayed unmatched. From germline, CDR1 is SGHTA and CDR2 FQGNSA. This CDR3 is 15 amino acids long. CDR3 DNA: TGTGCCAGCAGCGCAGGCGGGGGGCCTTCAGATACGCAGTATTTT. Protein sequence: CASSAGGGPSDTQYF.

The chain recombines TRBV20-1 with TRBJ1-1; TRBD1 matches at 9 bases. Germline values: CDR1 DFQATT, CDR2 SNEGSKA (reference sequence). Trimming removed 6 bases from V and 4 bases from J; junction bases left unmatched: 9. The CDR3 consists of 14 residues. The CDR3 DNA is TGCAGTGCCGAACAGGGGGCAGGAGGCACTGAAGCTTTCTTT. Its protein is CSAEQGAGGTEAFF.

Of note for this clonotype: Just one base apart from a much larger clone, this may be a read error. The rearrangement joins TRBV27 to TRBJ1-1; 7 nucleotides match TRBD1. CDR3 length equals 14 residues. Germline V gene data show CDR1 as MNHEY and CDR2 as SMNVEV (reference sequence). For the CDR3, the DNA is TGTGCCAGCAGTTCGGACCTAGGGGGCACTGACGCTTTCTTT. This sequence encodes CASSSDLGGTDAFF.

This clonotype was observed at least ten times. This chain connects TRBV7-8 to TRBJ1-5; D possibly corresponds to TRBD1 (6 bases). CDR1 and CDR2 from the germline V gene are SGHVS and FQNEAQ. This CDR3 region has 17 residues. The germline V and J ends were trimmed by 1 base and 0 bases, with 13 bases remaining between them. The CDR3 DNA reads as TGTGCCAGCAGCTTAGTAGTTGGACAGATTAGCAATCAGCCCCAGCATTTT. The encoded protein is CASSLVVGQISNQPQHF.

This clonotype was seen ten or more times. The chain joins TRBV19 to TRBJ2-5; a possible D gene is TRBD2 (7 bases). The CDR3 spans 14 residues. The V gene's germline CDR1 is LNHDA and CDR2 SQIVND (reference sequence). The germline V and J ends were trimmed by 6 bases and 1 base, with 12 bases remaining between them. CDR3 loop: CASRFRGAQETQYF. The CDR3 region has the DNA TGTGCCAGTAGATTTCGGGGGGCCCAAGAGACCCAGTACTTC.

For this clonotype: A junction boundary mismatches the germline segment, possibly from a read error. The V and J genes are TRBV4-1 and TRBJ1-2, with 7 bases fitting TRBD1. This CDR3 is built from 15 residues. Per germline, CDR1 MGHRA and CDR2 YSYEKL. The CDR3 spells CASSLRTGGDYGYTF. Written as DNA, the CDR3 is TGTGCCAGCAGCCTTAGGACAGGTGGTGACTATGGCTACACCTTC.